These 20 T cell receptor beta chains came from one sample sequenced in a study of T-cell reconstitution after alpha-beta-depleted transplantation in children listed by TCRdb under 2016. The protocol used for the library was PCR. Sequencing relied on an Illumina HiSeq 2500. TCR library preparation used molecular barcoding, with unique molecular identifiers applied to normalize quantification of the TCRbeta repertoire. Clones were called with MiXCR by TCRdb after fastp trimmed the public reads at Q25, and only in-frame beta chains were retained. Rows with a matching CDR3 protein are joined into one entry that keeps the most common DNA and genes. The sample profile shows 450,000 to 700,000 distinct CDR3 sequences; around 27% of them were found once. The ten largest clones add up to under 45% of the sample. The treatment or condition label, as the study defines it: allogeneic hematopoietic cell transplantation with graft depleted of TCRalphabeta T cells and CD19 B cells.

The sample consisted of PBMCs, taken before TCRalphabeta/CD19-depleted stem cell transplant. These receptors were obtained from a boy in the first two years of life with Wiskott-Aldrich syndrome, due to receive a stem cell transplant.

The chain links TRBV15 to TRBJ2-7, with 7 bases aligning to TRBD2. Germline V gives CDR1 LNHNV, CDR2 YYDKDF (reference sequence). Losses at the gene ends were 0 bases for V and 0 bases for J; bases not matched to a gene: 11. The CDR3 contains 18 residues. The DNA for the CDR3 is TGTGCCACCAGCAGAGATATCCCGGGAGGATTGAACTCCTACGAGCAGTACTTC. Residues: CATSRDIPGGLNSYEQYF.

The chain has TRBV5-1 and TRBJ2-1; D perhaps matches TRBD2 (6 bases). CDR1 and CDR2 (germline): SGHRS, YFSETQ. This CDR3 has 16 amino acids. With 2 bases removed from V and 4 bases from J, the gap between germline ends came to 16 bases. The CDR3 nucleotides read TGCGCCAGCAGCTTTTCCCGCGCGGGATCGTACAATGAGCAGTTCTTC. It specifies CASSFSRAGSYNEQFF.

The chain couples TRBV4-3 to TRBJ2-7; 10 bases are a match to TRBD2. The CDR3 consists of 15 residues. CDR1 is LGHNA and CDR2 is YSLEER in the germline V gene. Trimming at V came to 0 bases and at J to 4 bases, leaving 3 bases not matched to a gene. The CDR3 loop reads CASSQESSGRYEQYF. The CDR3 DNA is TGCGCCAGCAGCCAAGAGTCTAGCGGGAGATACGAGCAGTACTTC.

This clonotype was seen only a few times. The chain uses TRBV6-2 or TRBV6-3 and TRBJ1-5; 11 nucleotides line up with TRBD1. The CDR3 is 17 amino acids. CDR1 and CDR2 (germline): MNHEY, SVGEGT. V gave up 2 bases and J gave up 1 base; unmatched junction bases: 4. CDR3 sequence: CASSYVGQGVSNQPQHF. DNA of the CDR3: TGTGCCAGCAGTTACGTGGGACAGGGGGTGAGCAATCAGCCCCAGCATTTT.

The chain carries TRBV5-1 and TRBJ1-6; D unresolved. CDR1 is SGHRS and CDR2 is YFSETQ in the germline V gene. There are 15 residues in the CDR3. V lost 4 bases, J lost 7 bases, and 15 bases lay in between. The CDR3 is CASSLDASSNSPLHF. CDR3 sequence (DNA): TGCGCCAGCAGCCTCGATGCCTCTAGCAATTCACCCCTCCACTTT. Drawing the rest from reference TRBV5-1 and TRBJ1-6, the complete variable domain is KAGVTQTPRYLIKTRGQQVTLSCSPISGHRSVSWYQQTPGQGLQFLFEYFSETQRNKGNFPGRFSGRQFSNSRSEMNVSTLELGDSALYLCASSLDASSNSPLHFGNGTRLTVT.

The rearrangement joins TRBV18 to TRBJ2-1; D unclear. The germline CDR1 and CDR2 sequences are KGHSH and LQKENI. Trimming took 2 bases from V and 10 from J, leaving 12 bases between them. The CDR3 consists of 13 residues. CDR3 loop: CASSPFPINEQFF. The CDR3 nucleotides read TGTGCCAGCTCACCATTCCCTATAAACGAGCAGTTCTTC.

The table lists this clonotype with a count of one. The chain couples TRBV12-3 or TRBV12-4 to TRBJ1-5; 8 bases match TRBD1. Trimming at V came to 5 bases and at J to 5 bases, leaving 14 bases not matched to a gene. The CDR3 sequence is 17 residues long. The CDR3 sequence is CASSRTGRFGSDQPQHF. The CDR3 coding sequence is TGTGCCAGCAGTCGGACAGGGAGGTTTGGGTCGGATCAGCCCCAGCATTTT.

V gene TRBV7-8 combines with J gene TRBJ2-7; TRBD2 matches 9 bases. Germline CDR1 reads SGHVS; CDR2 reads FQNEAQ. This CDR3 contains 15 residues. V gave up 5 bases and J gave up 0 bases; unmatched junction bases: 5. The CDR3 DNA reads TGTGCCAGCAGCCCTAGCGGGAAAGTCTCCTACGAGCAGTACTTC. It codes for CASSPSGKVSYEQYF. Complete variable domain (other parts from reference TRBV7-8 and TRBJ2-7): GAGVSQSPRYKVAKRGQDVALRCDPISGHVSLFWYQQALGQGPEFLTYFQNEAQLDKSGLPSDRFFAERPEGSVSTLKIQRTQQEDSAVYLCASSPSGKVSYEQYFGPGTRLTVT.

This clonotype was observed a handful of times. J is TRBJ2-7 and V is TRBV6-2 or TRBV6-3; possibly TRBD1 or TRBD2 for D (5 bases each). This CDR3 region has 12 residues. With 4 bases removed from V and 9 bases from J, the gap between germline ends came to 13 bases. CDR1 is MNHEY, CDR2 SVGEGT, per germline. DNA for the CDR3: TGTGCCAGCAGTTCCCAGGGCGGAGGGCAGTACTTC. This translates into CASSSQGGGQYF.

This clonotype has a handful of counts. This chain links TRBV5-1 with TRBJ2-1, with 8 bases fitting TRBD2. Germline V gives CDR1 SGHRS, CDR2 YFSETQ. The V segment lost 0 bases and the J segment 2 bases; nucleotides outside the gene matches: 4. The CDR3 extends over 16 amino acids. CDR3 sequence: CASSLAGGGTYNEQFF. The CDR3 coding sequence is TGCGCCAGCAGCTTGGCCGGGGGGGGAACCTACAATGAGCAGTTCTTC.

This clonotype was observed a few times. The J gene is TRBJ1-1, the V gene TRBV5-1; no definite D call. The CDR3 runs to 13 residues. Looked up from germline, CDR1 is SGHRS and CDR2 is YFSETQ. V was shortened by 3 bases and J by 1 base, with 7 bases between the two germline ends. The CDR3 loop reads CASSSLKNTEAFF. Written as DNA, the CDR3 is TGCGCCAGCAGCTCCTTAAAGAACACTGAAGCTTTCTTT.

The V gene is TRBV2, the J gene TRBJ2-1; D is perhaps TRBD1 or TRBD2 (5 bases each). The CDR3 consists of 15 residues. CDR1 SNHLY and CDR2 FYNNEI come from the germline V gene. Trimming removed 8 bases from V and 0 bases from J, with 14 bases in between. This CDR3 is CASVRGLSSYNEQFF. The CDR3, as DNA: TGTGCCAGCGTTCGGGGCCTAAGCTCCTACAATGAGCAGTTCTTC.

This clonotype came up a few times. This chain joins TRBV27 and TRBJ1-6, with D unclear. The germline V gene has CDR1 MNHEY and CDR2 SMNVEV (reference sequence). The CDR3 extends over 16 amino acids. Trimming removed 10 bases from V and 0 bases from J, with 16 bases in between. The CDR3 sequence is CATASRVGSYNSPLHF. CDR3 DNA sequence: TGTGCCACCGCATCCCGTGTAGGCTCCTATAATTCACCCCTCCACTTT.

The gene calls are TRBV7-9 and TRBJ1-4, with a possible D match to TRBD1 (5 bases). CDR1 and CDR2 (germline): SEHNR, FQNEAQ (reference sequence). The V gene lost 11 bases and the J gene lost 0 bases, with 10 bases spanning the gap. The CDR3 is made up of 13 amino acids. DNA for the CDR3: TGTGCCGGGGACTCAGCAACTAATGAAAAACTGTTTTTT. It translates to CAGDSATNEKLFF.

This clonotype was detected a few times. This chain uses TRBV5-1 with TRBJ2-3; TRBD1 agrees at 8 bases. Germline V gene sequence: CDR1 SGHRS, CDR2 YFSETQ. CDR3 length: 16 amino acids. The V segment lost 4 bases and the J segment 3 bases; nucleotides outside the gene matches: 10. The CDR3 coding sequence is TGCGCCAGCAGCGTAGGACAGGGCCCAAGGACAGATACGCAGTATTTT. Translation gives CASSVGQGPRTDTQYF.

The chain couples TRBV19 to TRBJ2-1; 12 nucleotides line up with TRBD2. With 4 bases clipped from V and 9 bases from J, the junction kept 13 bases outside the gene matches. Per the germline V gene, CDR1 is LNHDA and CDR2 is SQIVND (reference sequence). This CDR3 has 17 residues. This CDR3 reads CASSTDPWTSGVGEQFF. The CDR3 nucleotides read TGTGCCAGTAGTACGGACCCCTGGACTAGCGGGGTTGGTGAGCAGTTCTTC.

The V and J genes are TRBV5-1 and TRBJ2-1; 7 bases are a match to TRBD2. The CDR3 is 17 amino acids. The germline CDR1 and CDR2 sequences are SGHRS and YFSETQ. The V and J ends lost 0 bases and 8 bases, in that order; junction bases with no gene match: 14. CDR3 bases: TGCGCCAGCAGCTTGGTCTGGGGAGCGGGACTTCAGCATGAGCAGTTCTTC. Translated: CASSLVWGAGLQHEQFF.

This sequence joins TRBV28 and TRBJ2-7; no clear D. Germline V gives CDR1 MDHEN, CDR2 SYDVKM. There are 16 residues in the CDR3. Trimming left V 5 bases short and J 3 bases short, with 20 bases between. For the CDR3, the DNA is TGTGCCAGCAGTCCCGCCTTAGGACCGCGCGACTACGAGCAGTACTTC. Amino acid sequence: CASSPALGPRDYEQYF.

The chain uses TRBV9 and TRBJ2-1; 8 bases are shared with TRBD1. V was pared by 1 base and J by 0 bases, with 6 bases of the junction left unmatched. Germline V gives CDR1 SGDLS, CDR2 YYNGEE. This CDR3 is built from 17 residues. The CDR3 DNA sequence: TGTGCCAGCAGCGTATATGGGACAGGATCCTCCTACAATGAGCAGTTCTTC. It is translated as CASSVYGTGSSYNEQFF.

This clonotype appeared a few times. The chain has TRBV5-1 and TRBJ2-7; TRBD1 agrees at 8 bases. This CDR3 spans 16 amino acids. In germline, CDR1 is SGHRS, CDR2 YFSETQ. The J segment lost 0 bases and the V segment lost 0 bases, leaving 5 bases of the junction unmatched. The DNA of the CDR3 is TGCGCCAGCAGCTTGGCCAGGACAGGGAACTCCTACGAGCAGTACTTC. Translating gives CASSLARTGNSYEQYF.